The rows below give T cell receptor beta chains drawn from one sample of a study of T cells after posttransplantation cyclophosphamide. TCRdb's copy holds only in-frame clones and misses some; the assay was immunoSEQ multiplex PCR. The top ten clones hold under 0.35% of a sample with about 11,000 clones, 85% to 95% of them seen once. The specimen was naive CD8+ T cells sorted from PBMCs. These receptors were collected from a man under 40 in good health and a related stem cell transplant donor. The CDR3 runs from the conserved cysteine through the conserved F or W. A D gene is named only where the DNA matches it firmly. The listing skips clone size in some rows; elsewhere it reads once, few, many or a size class.

>TRBJ1-4|few|TRBD1|TRBV4-1
TGCGCCAGCAGCCATCACCTGGACAGGGGGAAAGAAAAACTGTTTTTT
CASSHHLDRGKEKLFF
>TRBJ2-2|-|-|TRBV29-1
TGCAGCGTAGACCAGAGGGGGTCCGGGGAGCTGTTTTTT
CSVDQRGSGELFF
>TRBJ2-7|-|TRBD1|TRBV5-1
TGCGCCAGCAGCTTGGACAGGGGCCTCGTAGACGAGCAGTACTTC
CASSLDRGLVDEQYF
>TRBJ1-5|-|-|TRBV4-1
TGCGCCAGCAGCCCCTCGTCAGGGGTAAGCAATCAGCCCCAGCATTTT
CASSPSSGVSNQPQHF
>TRBJ1-3|-|TRBD1|TRBV6-1
TGTGCCAGCAGTGTCGGGACAGGGGGTGGAAACACCATATATTTT
CASSVGTGGGNTIYF
>TRBJ2-2|-|-|TRBV19
TGTGCCAGTAGTATACGGAGAGATAACACCGGGGAGCTGTTTTTT
CASSIRRDNTGELFF
>TRBJ2-7|once|-|TRBV11-3
TGTGCCAGCAGCACCGGAGAAGGTCCCTACGAGCAGTACTTC
CASSTGEGPYEQYF
>TRBJ2-7|-|TRBD2|TRBV5-4
TGTGCCAGCAGCACTGGGCGGGGGTCCTACGAGCAGTACTTC
CASSTGRGSYEQYF
>TRBJ2-5|-|TRBD2|TRBV9
TGTGCCAGCAGCGTAGGCCTAGCGGGGGGGCCCCAAGAGACCCAGTACTTC
CASSVGLAGGPQETQYF
>TRBJ1-2|once|TRBD1|TRBV9
TGTGCCAGCAGCGTAGACAAGGTGTCAGGGACAGTAGGTGATGGGGGCTACACCTTC
CASSVDKVSGTVGDGGYTF
>TRBJ2-2|few|-|TRBV6-1
TGTGCCGAGAAAGCTCCGAACACCGGGGAGCTGTTTTTT
CAEKAPNTGELFF
>TRBJ2-3|-|-|TRBV12-1
TGTGCCAGCAGCTCCTGGACTAGCGGGGGGGCCACAGATACGCAGTATTTT
CASSSWTSGGATDTQYF
>TRBJ2-5|-|-|TRBV27
TGTGCCAGCAGTTCAGTCCCGGGTTCTTTGTGGGAGACCCAGTACTTC
CASSSVPGSLWETQYF
>TRBJ2-5|-|-|TRBV6-5
TGTGCCAGCATCGAGGCGGGCAGTCAAGAGACCCAGTACTTC
CASIEAGSQETQYF
>TRBJ1-1|once|TRBD1|TRBV18
TGTGCCAGCTCACCTATCGGACAGGGGATTGAAGCTTTCTTT
CASSPIGQGIEAFF
>TRBJ1-1|-|-|TRBV7-9
TGTGCCACCAGGGGCCCGAAAGAGAACACTGAAGCTTTCTTT
CATRGPKENTEAFF
>TRBJ1-2|-|-|TRBV11-3
TGTGCCAGCAGCGGAGAACAGGGAGATGGCTACACCTTC
CASSGEQGDGYTF
>TRBJ2-2|-|TRBD2|TRBV4-2
TGTGCCAGCAGCCAAGAAGGAGCGGGGGGGAACACCGGGGAGCTGTTTTTT
CASSQEGAGGNTGELFF
>TRBJ2-7|-|-|TRBV29-1
TGCAGCGTTGAACAGGGCCCCTACGAGCAGTACTTC
CSVEQGPYEQYF
>TRBJ2-7|-|-|TRBV19
TGTGCCAGCAGGGGAACCTACGAGCAGTACTTC
CASRGTYEQYF
>TRBJ2-5|-|TRBD1|TRBV23-1
TGCGCCAGTTGGACAGGCCCCCTGAAGACCCAGTACTTC
CASWTGPLKTQYF
>TRBJ2-7|-|TRBD1|TRBV27
TGTGCCAGCAGTTTAAAACAGGGGATCTACGAGCAGTACTTC
CASSLKQGIYEQYF
>TRBJ1-6|-|TRBD1|TRBV28
TGTGCCAGCAGGGACAGGGGGCTGAATTCACCCCTCCACTTT
CASRDRGLNSPLHF
>TRBJ2-7|-|-|TRBV2
TGTGCCAGCACCCCTGTCCAGGGTGACAACGAGCAGTACTTC
CASTPVQGDNEQYF
>TRBJ2-5|-|-|TRBV11-2
TGTGCCAGCCATAGTGGGGGGTCGGACCAAGAGACCCAGTACTTC
CASHSGGSDQETQYF
>TRBJ1-5|-|-|TRBV5-6
TGTGCCAGCAATCGGGGGAATCAGCCCCAGCATTTT
CASNRGNQPQHF
>TRBJ1-1|-|TRBD1|TRBV9
TGTGCCAGCAGCGGGCCGACAGGGAGCCTCGGAGCTTTCTTT
CASSGPTGSLGAFF
>TRBJ2-5|-|-|TRBV5-1
TGCGCCAGCAGCTTGGTACAGGGTAGAGAGACCCAGTACTTC
CASSLVQGRETQYF
>TRBJ2-3|-|-|TRBV9
TGTGCCAGCAGCTCGATAGGGGGGGCAGATACGCAGTATTTT
CASSSIGGADTQYF
>TRBJ2-3|once|TRBD2|TRBV7-6
TGTGCCAGCAGCACCTCGGCGTGGGCGGGGGGCACAGATACGCAGTATTTT
CASSTSAWAGGTDTQYF
>TRBJ2-7|-|-|TRBV2
TGTGCCAGCAGGGAGGAGAAGCGGCAGTTCTCCTACGAGCAGTACTTC
CASREEKRQFSYEQYF
>TRBJ2-3|-|-|TRBV9
TGTGCCAGCAGCAAACATTCCCCGGGGGACCTAACAGATACGCAGTATTTT
CASSKHSPGDLTDTQYF
>TRBJ2-7|-|-|TRBV27
TGTGCCAGCAGCCATCGAGCGGGTTACGAGCAGTACTTC
CASSHRAGYEQYF
>TRBJ2-3|-|TRBD2|TRBV27
TGTGCCAGCAGTAATAGCGGGGGCACAGATACGCAGTATTTT
CASSNSGGTDTQYF
>TRBJ1-3|-|-|TRBV7-9
TGTGCCAGCATCGAAAGCGGGGGTTCCGGAAACACCATATATTTT
CASIESGGSGNTIYF
>TRBJ2-3|-|TRBD2|TRBV9
TGTGCCAGCAGCGCGGGCGGACTAGCGGACACAGATACGCAGTATTTT
CASSAGGLADTDTQYF
>TRBJ2-2|once|TRBD1|TRBV7-9
TGTGCCAGCAGCTTCATCGGGACAGGGGTTCCCGGGGAGCTGTTTTTT
CASSFIGTGVPGELFF
>TRBJ2-2|-|TRBD2|TRBV29-1
TGCAGCGTGGTTAGCGGGGGGGCCGGGGAGCTGTTTTTT
CSVVSGGAGELFF
>TRBJ2-1|-|-|TRBV11-2
TGTGCCAGCAGCCCCTACAGTGAGCAGTTCTTC
CASSPYSEQFF
>TRBJ2-7|-|-|TRBV27
TGTGCCAGCAGTTTAGCGGGGAGTAGATACGAGCAGTACTTC
CASSLAGSRYEQYF
>TRBJ1-1|-|TRBD1|TRBV20-1
TGCAGTGCCCCAGGGGGTGGTGAAGCTTTCTTT
CSAPGGGEAFF
>TRBJ2-2|-|TRBD1|TRBV6-6
TGCGCCAGCAGTTACCAGACAGGGGTTATCGCGGGGGAGCTGTTTTTT
CASSYQTGVIAGELFF
>TRBJ2-2|-|-|TRBV7-2
TGTGCCAGCAGCTTCTCGGCCGGGGAGCTGTTTTTT
CASSFSAGELFF
>TRBJ2-3|-|TRBD2|TRBV11-2
TGTGCCAGCAGCTTCCTAGCGGGGGGAACAGATACGCAGTATTTT
CASSFLAGGTDTQYF
>TRBJ2-7|few|-|TRBV5-5
TGTGCCAGCAGCTTGCAACAGATACAATTCTACGAGCAGTACTTC
CASSLQQIQFYEQYF
>TRBJ2-1|-|-|TRBV14
TGTGCCAGCAGCCAAGCTCTATCACGCTCCTACAATGAGCAGTTCTTC
CASSQALSRSYNEQFF
>TRBJ2-7|-|TRBD1|TRBV5-1
TGCGCCAGCAGGTCCCGGGACAGGGGGTACGAGCAGTACTTC
CASRSRDRGYEQYF
>TRBJ1-2|-|TRBD1|TRBV19
TGTGCCAGTAGTACTGGACAGGCCCTTTTCTATGGCTACACCTTC
CASSTGQALFYGYTF